This T cell receptor beta chain derives from a study of shared clonotypes between healthy human individuals. Only in-frame clones appear in the TCRdb table, and some are missing; sequencing was by immunoSEQ multiplex PCR. The sample consists of fewer than 3 million clones, about nine tenths of them appearing once. Subsets obtained from CD4+ cells comprised CD45RA+ naive and CD45RA-negative memory cells. Sequencing input: naive CD4+ T cells from PBMCs. Subset given: CD45RA+ positively selected. The sequence was obtained from a man younger than 35 in good health. Some clones in this sample may be carry-over from other donors' samples.

CDR3 protein: CASSLIAGHPDTQYF. In DNA, the CDR3 is TGTGCCAGCAGCTTAATTGCAGGGCACCCAGATACGCAGTATTTT. The rearrangement joins TRBV7-8 to TRBJ2-3, with D tentatively TRBD1 (5 bases). The germline gives CDR1 SGHVS, CDR2 FQNEAQ. The length of the CDR3 is 15 residues. Trimming took 2 bases from V and 4 from J, leaving 13 bases between them.